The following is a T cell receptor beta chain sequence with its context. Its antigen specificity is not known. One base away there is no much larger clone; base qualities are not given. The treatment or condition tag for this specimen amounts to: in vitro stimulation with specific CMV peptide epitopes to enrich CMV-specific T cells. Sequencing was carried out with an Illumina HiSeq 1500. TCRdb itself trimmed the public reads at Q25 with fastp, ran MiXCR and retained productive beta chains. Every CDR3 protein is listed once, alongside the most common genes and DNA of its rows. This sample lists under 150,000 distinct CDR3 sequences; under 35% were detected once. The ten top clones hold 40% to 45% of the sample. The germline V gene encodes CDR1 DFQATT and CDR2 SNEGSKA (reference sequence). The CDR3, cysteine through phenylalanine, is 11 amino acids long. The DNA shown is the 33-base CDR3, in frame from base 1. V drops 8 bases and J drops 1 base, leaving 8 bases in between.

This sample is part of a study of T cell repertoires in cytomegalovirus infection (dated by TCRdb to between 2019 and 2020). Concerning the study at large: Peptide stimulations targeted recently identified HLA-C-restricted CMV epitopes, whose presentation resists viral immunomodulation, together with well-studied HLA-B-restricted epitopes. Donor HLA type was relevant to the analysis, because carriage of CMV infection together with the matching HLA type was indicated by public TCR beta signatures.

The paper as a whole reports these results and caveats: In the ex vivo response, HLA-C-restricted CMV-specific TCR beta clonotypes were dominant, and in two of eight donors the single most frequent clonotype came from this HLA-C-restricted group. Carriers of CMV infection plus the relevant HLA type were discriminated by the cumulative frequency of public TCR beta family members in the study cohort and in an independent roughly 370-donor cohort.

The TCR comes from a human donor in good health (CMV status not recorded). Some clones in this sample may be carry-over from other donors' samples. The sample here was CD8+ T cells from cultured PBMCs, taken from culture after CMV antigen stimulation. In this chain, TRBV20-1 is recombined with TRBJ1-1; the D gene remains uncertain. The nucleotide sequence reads TGCAGTATAGACAAGAACACTGAAGCTTTCTTT. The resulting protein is CSIDKNTEAFF.